The 4 T cell receptor beta chains listed next were all sequenced from one sample in a study of response to subunit inactivated influenza vaccine. TCRdb used MiXCR to reprocess the RT-PCR reads, holding one entry per CDR3 protein. The repertoire holds about 160,000 distinct CDR3 sequences, with approximately 11% as singletons. Sequencing used non-naive T cells sorted from PBMCs, obtained roughly 6 weeks after vaccination. These receptors all stem from a man between 45 and 60 years old who received an inactivated influenza vaccine.

V gene TRBV3-1 combines with J gene TRBJ2-1; D is perhaps TRBD2 (6 bases). The V and J ends lost 4 bases and 0 bases respectively, with 13 bases between them. The CDR3 length is 16 residues. Germline V lookup: CDR1 LGHDT, CDR2 YNNKEL (reference sequence). The CDR3, as DNA: TGTGCCAGCAGCCCCGTTAGCGGCCCCTCCTACAATGAGCAGTTCTTC. Translation: CASSPVSGPSYNEQFF.

This clonotype was detected many times. The chain uses TRBV5-1 and TRBJ2-3; D possibly corresponds to TRBD1 (6 bases). CDR3 length equals 13 residues. The germline V gene has CDR1 SGHRS and CDR2 YFSETQ. V was pared by 5 bases and J by 3 bases, with 10 bases between. CDR3 in DNA: TGCGCCAGCAGAGGAACAGGGACAGATACGCAGTATTTT. This translates into CASRGTGTDTQYF.

The chain links TRBV7-8 to TRBJ2-3, with TRBD2 matching 10 bases. CDR1 is SGHVS and CDR2 is FQNEAQ in the germline V gene. Losses at the gene ends were 4 bases for V and 4 bases for J; bases not matched to a gene: 8. CDR3 length equals 16 residues. CDR3 amino acids: CASSSTAGGIADTQYF. As DNA, the CDR3 is TGTGCCAGCAGCTCTACAGCGGGAGGGATCGCAGATACGCAGTATTTT.

This clonotype was seen ten or more times. The chain uses TRBV29-1 and TRBJ2-7; D is perhaps TRBD2 (5 bases). Trimming shortened V by 7 bases and J by 3 bases, and 10 bases separated the two germline ends. This CDR3 region has 11 residues. Germline V gene sequence: CDR1 SQVTM, CDR2 ANQGSEA. CDR3: CSGTRGYEQYF. The CDR3 DNA follows: TGCAGCGGAACCCGGGGCTACGAGCAGTACTTC.